This paragraph reports one T cell receptor beta chain. This sample was taken from a study of chemoradiotherapy in HPV16-positive cancers. V was shortened by 1 base and J by 4 bases, with 11 bases between the two germline ends. CDR3 length: 15 residues. Germline V gene lookup returns CDR1 SGHAT and CDR2 FQNNGV. TCRdb's table, derived via immunoSEQ multiplex PCR, lists solely in-frame clones and lacks some. The table records 4,000 to 6,000 clones, around 80% of them present only once. Over chemoradiotherapy, repertoires were sampled more than once. Sequenced here: tumor tissue, sampled from a patient who underwent chemoradiotherapy. The TCR comes from a human donor with HPV-associated anogenital cancer. The chain couples TRBV11-2 to TRBJ2-1; possibly TRBD1 for D (6 bases). CDR3 in DNA: TGTGCCAGCAGCTTAGGGGGGCTAGATTACAATGAGCAGTTCTTC. Amino acids: CASSLGGLDYNEQFF.